These 8 T cell receptor beta chains originate from one sample sequenced in a study of CD8 T cells in ankylosing spondylitis. Their antigens are not known. Broader study findings: A TCR beta motif of eight or nine highly homologous variants seemed to mark ankylosing spondylitis blood.

MiXCR, applied by TCRdb to the 5' RACE reads, yields one record per CDR3 protein. The profile shows more than 400,000 distinct CDR3 sequences, about 5.2% of them singletons. The sample taken for sequencing was blood, either unsorted or a sorted T cell fraction (not recorded which). These receptors all come from a male donor with ankylosing spondylitis.

Many counts were recorded for this clonotype. The V and J genes are TRBV6-2 or TRBV6-3 and TRBJ2-1; 7 positions agree with TRBD1. Germline CDR1 MNHEY, CDR2 SVGEGT. V was clipped by 5 bases and J by 10 bases; unmatched bases: 8. The length of the CDR3 is 13 residues. The CDR3 region is CASSVDRAWEQFF. As DNA, the CDR3 is TGTGCCAGCAGTGTAGACAGGGCGTGGGAGCAGTTCTTC.

The sample holds many counts of this clonotype. The rearrangement uses TRBV7-2 and TRBJ2-3, with TRBD2 matching 10 bases. The CDR3 spans 16 residues. From germline, CDR1 is SGHTA and CDR2 FQGNSA. V lost 3 bases and J lost 2; bases outside the gene matches: 5. The CDR3 here is CASSLGAGGYTDTQYF. The CDR3 coding sequence is TGTGCCAGCAGCTTGGGAGCGGGGGGGTACACAGATACGCAGTATTTT. The complete variable domain, with remaining parts taken from reference TRBV7-2 and TRBJ2-3, reads GAGVSQSPSNKVTEKGKDVELRCDPISGHTALYWYRQSLGQGLEFLIYFQGNSAPDKSGLPSDRFSAERTGGSVSTLTIQRTQQEDSAVYLCASSLGAGGYTDTQYFGPGTRLTVL.

This clonotype was counted at least ten times. This sequence joins TRBV10-3 and TRBJ2-7, with 7 bases matching TRBD1. The CDR3 sequence is 14 residues long. Trimming took 3 bases from V and 3 from J; bases not matched to a gene: 5. The germline gives CDR1 ENHRY, CDR2 SYGVKD. The CDR3 region is CAISDVTGSYEQYF. The CDR3 DNA reads TGTGCCATCAGTGATGTGACAGGGAGCTACGAGCAGTACTTC.

This clonotype was picked up many times. The chain recombines TRBV20-1 with TRBJ2-5, with D hard to call. CDR1 DFQATT and CDR2 SNEGSKA come from the germline V gene (reference sequence). Trimming pared 1 base from V and 1 base from J, leaving 10 bases between. CDR3 length: 14 amino acids. The chain's CDR3 is CSARAFSAQETQYF. In DNA, the CDR3 is TGCAGTGCTAGAGCGTTTTCGGCCCAAGAGACCCAGTACTTC.

The sample holds many counts of this clonotype. The rearrangement joins TRBV5-1 to TRBJ2-1, with D tentatively TRBD2 (5 bases). From germline, CDR1 is SGHRS and CDR2 YFSETQ. Trimming cost V 1 base and J 2 bases, with 10 bases left between them. This CDR3 is 15 amino acids long. This CDR3 reads CASSLFPEAYNEQFF. Here the CDR3 DNA reads TGCGCCAGCAGCTTGTTCCCGGAGGCCTACAATGAGCAGTTCTTC.

This clonotype was counted ten times or more. The chain couples TRBV12-3 or TRBV12-4 to TRBJ1-5, with 9 bases aligning to TRBD1. Trimming took 5 bases from V and 5 from J; bases not matched to a gene: 7. CDR3 size: 15 residues. The CDR3 region is CASSPEDRGDQPQHF. DNA of the CDR3: TGTGCCAGCAGTCCAGAGGACAGGGGCGATCAGCCCCAGCATTTT.

Ten or more counts support this clonotype. This rearrangement joins TRBV10-3 to TRBJ2-7; tentative D call: TRBD1 (6 bases). This CDR3 is built from 16 residues. The ends were cut back, 3 bases at V and 0 bases at J, with 15 bases in the middle. Germline assignment: CDR1 ENHRY and CDR2 SYGVKD. This CDR3 is CAISEFRQALSYEQYF. CDR3 nucleotide sequence: TGTGCCATCAGTGAATTCAGACAGGCCCTCTCCTACGAGCAGTACTTC.

This clonotype was found many times. V and J are TRBV5-1 and TRBJ2-1; D is undetermined. This CDR3 region has 16 residues. V gave up 1 base and J gave up 2 bases, with 13 bases separating them. The germline CDR1 and CDR2 sequences are SGHRS and YFSETQ. The CDR3 DNA reads as TGCGCCAGCAGCTTGTCACCGGGCCCGACCTACAATGAGCAGTTCTTC. This encodes CASSLSPGPTYNEQFF.